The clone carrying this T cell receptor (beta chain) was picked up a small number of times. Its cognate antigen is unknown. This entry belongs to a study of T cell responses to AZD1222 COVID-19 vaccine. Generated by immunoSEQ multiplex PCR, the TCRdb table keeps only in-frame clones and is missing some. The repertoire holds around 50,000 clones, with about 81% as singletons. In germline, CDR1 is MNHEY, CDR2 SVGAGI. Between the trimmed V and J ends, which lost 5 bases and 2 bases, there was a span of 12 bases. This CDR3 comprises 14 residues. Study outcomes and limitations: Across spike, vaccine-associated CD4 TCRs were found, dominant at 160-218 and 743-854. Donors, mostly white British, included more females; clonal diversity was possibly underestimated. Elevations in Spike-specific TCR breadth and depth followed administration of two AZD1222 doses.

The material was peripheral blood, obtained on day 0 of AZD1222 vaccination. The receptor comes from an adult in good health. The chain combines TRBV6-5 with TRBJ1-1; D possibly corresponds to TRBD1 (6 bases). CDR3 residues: CASSKGHLNTEAFF. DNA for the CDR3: TGTGCCAGCAGTAAGGGACACCTTAACACTGAAGCTTTCTTT.